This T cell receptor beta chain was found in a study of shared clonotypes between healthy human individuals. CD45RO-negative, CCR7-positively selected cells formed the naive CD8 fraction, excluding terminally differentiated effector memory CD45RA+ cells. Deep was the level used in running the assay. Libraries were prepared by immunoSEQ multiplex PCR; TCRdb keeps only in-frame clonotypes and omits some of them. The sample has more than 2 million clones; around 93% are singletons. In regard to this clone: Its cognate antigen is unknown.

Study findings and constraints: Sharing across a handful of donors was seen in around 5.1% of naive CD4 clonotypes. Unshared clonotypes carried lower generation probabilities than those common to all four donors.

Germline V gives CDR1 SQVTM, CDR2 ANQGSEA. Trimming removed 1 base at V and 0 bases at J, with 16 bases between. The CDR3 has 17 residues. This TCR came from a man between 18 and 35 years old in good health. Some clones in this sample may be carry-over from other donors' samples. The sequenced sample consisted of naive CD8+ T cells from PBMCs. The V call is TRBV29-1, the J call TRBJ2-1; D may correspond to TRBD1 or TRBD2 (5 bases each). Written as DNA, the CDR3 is TGCAGCGTTGAAGGGGGGTCAGGCTCCAGCTCCTACAATGAGCAGTTCTTC. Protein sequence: CSVEGGSGSSSYNEQFF.